The 14 T cell receptor beta chains in this list originate from one sample, sequenced in a study of T cells in localized non-small cell lung cancer. Generated by immunoSEQ multiplex PCR, the TCRdb table keeps only in-frame clones and is missing some. This table holds approximately 100,000 clones, roughly 88% found once. Sequencing was performed on PBMCs, taken before any cancer treatment. These receptor sequences come from a woman aged 35 to 70 with stage II squamous cell lung carcinoma.

This clone showed up just once. J is TRBJ2-1 and V is TRBV27; TRBD2 matches 10 bases. The CDR3 has 14 residues. V shed 3 bases and J 7 bases; nucleotides not matched to a gene: 3. Germline CDR1 MNHEY, CDR2 SMNVEV (reference sequence). The CDR3 loop is CASSLEREGNEQFF. CDR3 DNA: TGTGCCAGCAGTTTGGAGCGGGAGGGTAATGAGCAGTTCTTC.

V is TRBV10-1 and J is TRBJ1-1, with no clear D. V was cut by 5 bases and J by 0 bases, with 10 bases left in between. From germline, CDR1 is WNHNN and CDR2 SYGVQD (reference sequence). The CDR3 consists of 14 residues. For the CDR3, the DNA is TGCGCCAGCAGTCAAGACGGATTGAACACTGAAGCTTTCTTT. It encodes CASSQDGLNTEAFF.

J is TRBJ2-3 and V is TRBV4-2, with TRBD2 matching 9 bases. Germline CDR1 LGHNA, CDR2 YNFKEQ. With V trimmed by 6 bases and J by 7 bases, 5 bases remained unmatched. The CDR3 length is 13 residues. The CDR3 DNA sequence: TGTGCCAGCAGGGTAGCGGGGGAAAATACGCAGTATTTT. This encodes CASRVAGENTQYF.

This chain connects TRBV7-9 to TRBJ2-1; D unclear. Germline V gene lookup returns CDR1 SEHNR and CDR2 FQNEAQ (reference sequence). This CDR3 is 14 amino acids long. V dropped 3 bases and J dropped 7 bases, with 13 bases sitting between them. CDR3 coding DNA: TGTGCCAGCAGCTTGGCTCTCTCTAAGAATGAGCAGTTCTTC. Its translation is CASSLALSKNEQFF.

This chain links TRBV5-4 with TRBJ1-1; TRBD1 might be the D (6 bases). Between the trimmed V and J ends, which lost 3 bases and 2 bases, there was a span of 17 bases. The germline gives CDR1 SGHNT, CDR2 YYREEE (reference sequence). The CDR3 spans 16 residues. CDR3 sequence reads: CASSWGTAGVNTEAFF. The DNA for the CDR3 is TGTGCCAGCAGCTGGGGCACGGCAGGGGTTAACACTGAAGCTTTCTTT. Filled out from reference TRBV5-4 and TRBJ1-1, the complete variable domain reads ETGVTQSPTHLIKTRGQQVTLRCSSQSGHNTVSWYQQALGQGPQFIFQYYREEENGRGNFPPRFSGLQFPNYSSELNVNALELDDSALYLCASSWGTAGVNTEAFFGQGTRLTVV.

The chain has TRBV10-3 and TRBJ1-1; no reliable D call. There are 13 residues in the CDR3. Trimming stripped 5 bases from V and 2 bases from J, with 9 bases between. The V gene's germline CDR1 is ENHRY and CDR2 SYGVKD. For the CDR3, the DNA is TGTGCCATCAGTTTGGCGGGCAACACTGAAGCTTTCTTT. Amino acid sequence: CAISLAGNTEAFF.

This clone was seen once. The V call is TRBV5-1, the J call TRBJ1-1, with D possibly being TRBD1 (6 bases). The V and J ends lost 4 bases and 4 bases respectively, with 14 bases between them. The CDR3 totals 14 residues. From germline, CDR1 is SGHRS and CDR2 YFSETQ. CDR3 protein: CASSLEGHLTEAFF. The CDR3 coding sequence is TGCGCCAGCAGCCTTGAGGGACATCTCACTGAAGCTTTCTTT. Together with reference TRBV5-1 and TRBJ1-1, the CDR3 gives the full variable domain: KAGVTQTPRYLIKTRGQQVTLSCSPISGHRSVSWYQQTPGQGLQFLFEYFSETQRNKGNFPGRFSGRQFSNSRSEMNVSTLELGDSALYLCASSLEGHLTEAFFGQGTRLTVV.

The CDR3, as DNA: TGTGCCAGCAGCCCCCCCAGGGGGCCGCGGGTAACTGAAGCTTTCTTT. Translated: CASSPPRGPRVTEAFF. The gene calls are TRBV7-9 and TRBJ1-1; TRBD1 matches at 8 bases. V lost 5 bases and J lost 5; bases outside the gene matches: 13. Germline CDR1 SEHNR, CDR2 FQNEAQ (reference sequence). The CDR3 is 16 amino acids.

The V call is TRBV6-6, the J call TRBJ2-7; no clear D gene. This CDR3 has 13 amino acids. The germline CDR1 and CDR2 sequences are MNHNY and SVGAGI (reference sequence). Trimming pared 8 bases from V and 4 bases from J, leaving 15 bases between. CDR3 in DNA: TGTGCCAGCCGGACGACTGTGATGTACGAGCAGTACTTC. It codes for CASRTTVMYEQYF.

The chain is built from TRBV5-4 and TRBJ1-2, with no clear D. This CDR3 comprises 16 residues. V gave up 4 bases and J gave up 0 bases, with 16 bases separating them. Germline loops: CDR1 SGHNT, CDR2 YYREEE (reference sequence). The DNA of the CDR3 is TGTGCCAGCAGCCGCCGGAGAACAGAGACTAACTATGGCTACACCTTC. It encodes CASSRRRTETNYGYTF.

The chain joins TRBV10-3 to TRBJ2-5; tentatively, D is TRBD2 (5 bases). Per germline, CDR1 ENHRY and CDR2 SYGVKD. There are 13 residues in the CDR3. Trimming cost V 6 bases and J 2 bases, with 10 bases left between them. Here the CDR3 reads CAISRLRQETQYF. As DNA, the CDR3 is TGTGCCATCAGCCGACTAAGGCAAGAGACCCAGTACTTC.

The chain employs TRBV13 and TRBJ2-3; 12 bases fit TRBD2. Trimming at V came to 3 bases and at J to 6 bases, leaving 1 base not matched to a gene. Germline loops: CDR1 PRHDT, CDR2 FYEKMQ (reference sequence). The CDR3 has 14 amino acids. This chain's CDR3 is CASSFGLAGDTQYF. For the CDR3, the DNA is TGTGCCAGCAGCTTCGGACTAGCGGGGGATACGCAGTATTTT.

The V call is TRBV30, the J call TRBJ2-7; D unresolved. V was pared by 0 bases and J by 12 bases, with 9 bases between. CDR3 length equals 10 residues. CDR1 and CDR2 (germline): GTSNPN, SVGIG (reference sequence). This CDR3 is CAWSVGLMYF. The DNA for the CDR3 is TGTGCCTGGAGTGTAGGGCTGATGTACTTC.

The chain combines TRBV6-5 with TRBJ1-3, with D hard to call. Germline V gene data show CDR1 as MNHEY and CDR2 as SVGAGI. The CDR3 loop spans 15 amino acids. Between the trimmed V and J ends, which lost 6 bases and 4 bases, there was a span of 16 bases. The CDR3, as DNA: TGTGCCAGCAGCCCCCAGGTGGTCGACGGAAACACCATATATTTT. Translated: CASSPQVVDGNTIYF.